The clone carrying this T cell receptor (beta chain) turned up a few times. Its antigen remains unidentified. This entry comes from a study of T and B cells in COVID-19 patients. Each TRB amplification used roughly 250-550 ng of genomic DNA from blood. Trimming at V came to 2 bases and at J to 6 bases, leaving 8 bases not matched to a gene. The CDR3 length is 15 residues. CDR1 and CDR2 (germline): MNHNS, SASEGT. Study-wide points: There were roughly 2,400 TCR clusters exclusive to the recovered cohort, a few dozen with low generation probability.

TRB rearrangements were amplified by multiplex PCR with BIOMED2 TRB-A/B primers. One entry per CDR3 protein results from TCRdb running MiXCR on the multiplex PCR reads. The repertoire holds about 15,000 distinct CDR3 sequences, with about a quarter as singletons. The sequencing sample was made of blood. The origin of this receptor is a human donor who had recovered from COVID-19. V gene TRBV6-1 combines with J gene TRBJ1-2; the match to TRBD1 covers 8 bases. The CDR3 here is CASSEPRDRRDGYTF. As DNA, the CDR3 is TGTGCCAGCAGTGAACCTCGGGACAGGAGAGATGGCTACACCTTC.